Below are 24 T cell receptor beta chains sequenced from a single sample in a study of beta chain features in type 1 diabetes. No antigen has been identified for these receptors. General study points: Among patients with Type 1 diabetes, TCRB CDR3s were moderately but significantly shorter in every one of the four CD4+ subsets.

Investigators reverse transcribed all isolated RNA, so they sequenced expressed TCRB transcripts. Only in-frame clones appear in the TCRdb table, and some are missing; sequencing was by immunoSEQ multiplex PCR. The table records roughly 330,000 clones, roughly 14% of them present only once. The sequencing sample was made of naive CD4+ T cells from blood. These receptors all come from a woman aged 18-29 years with type 1 diabetes.

The chain is built from TRBV30 and TRBJ2-3; 9 bases map to TRBD2. Losses at the gene ends were 5 bases for V and 6 bases for J; bases not matched to a gene: 15. The CDR3 contains 16 residues. Germline V gives CDR1 GTSNPN, CDR2 SVGIG (reference sequence). Here the CDR3 DNA reads TGTGCCTGGGGAGAAGGGGCGGGAGGGCCTCGGGATACGCAGTATTTT. Amino acids: CAWGEGAGGPRDTQYF.

This clone was observed a handful of times. The V call is TRBV9, the J call TRBJ2-6; TRBD1 agrees at 9 bases. Germline CDR1 reads SGDLS; CDR2 reads YYNGEE. With 6 bases clipped from V and 1 base from J, the junction kept 8 bases outside the gene matches. The CDR3 sequence is 17 residues long. Here the CDR3 DNA reads TGTGCCAGCACCCCCGGGACAGGGTCTTCTGGGGCCAACGTCCTGACTTTC. It specifies CASTPGTGSSGANVLTF.

Only one count was recorded for this clone. V is TRBV25-1 and J is TRBJ2-1; 8 bases map to TRBD2. The CDR3 spans 15 residues. V lost 8 bases and J lost 6; bases outside the gene matches: 12. The germline V gene has CDR1 MGHDK and CDR2 SYGVNS. CDR3: CASHPPGLGGNEQFF. As DNA, the CDR3 is TGTGCCAGCCACCCCCCGGGACTAGGGGGCAATGAGCAGTTCTTC.

This clone was seen a handful of times. The V gene is TRBV7-2, the J gene TRBJ1-1; weak D call: TRBD1 (5 bases). Trimming shortened V by 5 bases and J by 5 bases, and 12 bases separated the two germline ends. Germline loops: CDR1 SGHTA, CDR2 FQGNSA. CDR3 length equals 13 residues. The CDR3 DNA is TGTGCCAGCAGCCGACGGGCAGGGACTGAAGCTTTCTTT. It encodes CASSRRAGTEAFF.

This clone was observed a few times. The rearrangement links TRBV7-9 to TRBJ1-5; D remains unclear. CDR3 size: 13 residues. Trimming left V 3 bases short and J 0 bases short, with 3 bases between. The germline V gene has CDR1 SEHNR and CDR2 FQNEAQ (reference sequence). CDR3 region: CASSFRSNQPQHF. CDR3 coding DNA: TGTGCCAGCAGCTTCCGTAGCAATCAGCCCCAGCATTTT.

Only a few counts were recorded for this clone. This rearrangement joins TRBV13 to TRBJ2-3, with TRBD2 matching 13 bases. CDR3 size: 19 residues. Germline trimming cut 3 bases from V and 0 bases from J; bases unmatched to any gene: 9. CDR1 PRHDT and CDR2 FYEKMQ come from the germline V gene (reference sequence). The CDR3 nucleotides read TGTGCCAGCAGCTTGTGGTCCGGGACTAGCGGGAAGAGCACAGATACGCAGTATTTT. This translates into CASSLWSGTSGKSTDTQYF.

The chain joins TRBV28 to TRBJ2-4, with 7 positions matching TRBD2. V shed 3 bases and J 9 bases; nucleotides not matched to a gene: 8. The length of the CDR3 is 14 residues. Germline lookup yields CDR1 MDHEN and CDR2 SYDVKM. The CDR3 nucleotides are TGTGCCAGCAGTTTCGCGGGAGTCTTAGGCATTCAGTACTTC. It is translated as CASSFAGVLGIQYF.

Note on this clone: Other nucleotide sequences from this sample produce the same CDR3. The rearrangement joins TRBV18 to TRBJ1-1; 7 bases match TRBD1. This CDR3 comprises 14 residues. With 4 bases clipped from V and 3 bases from J, the junction kept 5 bases outside the gene matches. Per the germline V gene, CDR1 is KGHSH and CDR2 is LQKENI. The CDR3: CASSRGQGDTEAFF. The DNA for the CDR3 is TGTGCCAGCTCACGGGGTCAGGGGGACACTGAAGCTTTCTTT.

The chain recombines TRBV6-5 with TRBJ1-2, with D possibly TRBD1 on 5 matching bases. The CDR3 has 15 amino acids. The germline V gene has CDR1 MNHEY and CDR2 SVGAGI. V gave up 5 bases and J gave up 5 bases, with 18 bases separating them. This CDR3 is CASSRGGTDHYGYTF. DNA for the CDR3: TGTGCCAGCAGTCGCGGCGGGACGGACCATTATGGCTACACCTTC.

This clone has a handful of counts. V usage is TRBV7-2 and J usage is TRBJ2-5; 10 nucleotides agree with TRBD2. J was trimmed by 4 bases and V by 6 bases; bases with no gene match: 8. Germline values: CDR1 SGHTA, CDR2 FQGNSA. The CDR3 is made up of 15 amino acids. CDR3 in DNA: TGTGCCAGCAGACCAAGCGGGAGGGCCTTAGAGACCCAGTACTTC. It specifies CASRPSGRALETQYF.

This clone was observed a handful of times. The chain links TRBV6-6 to TRBJ2-1; no firm D call. Germline CDR1 MNHNY, CDR2 SVGAGI (reference sequence). The CDR3 loop spans 16 amino acids. V lost 5 bases to trimming and J lost 0 bases, with 14 bases between them. CDR3 sequence: CASSPGWSSSYNEQFF. In nucleotides, the CDR3 is TGTGCCAGCAGTCCCGGGTGGTCCAGCTCCTACAATGAGCAGTTCTTC.

This clone showed up just a few times. This rearrangement joins TRBV5-1 to TRBJ1-1, with D unclear. V dropped 1 base and J dropped 2 bases, with 9 bases sitting between them. Germline CDR1 reads SGHRS; CDR2 reads YFSETQ. This CDR3 contains 14 residues. The CDR3 here is CASSLITANTEAFF. The CDR3 nucleotides are TGCGCCAGCAGCTTGATCACAGCAAACACTGAAGCTTTCTTT.

This clone was seen a handful of times. This sequence joins TRBV7-2 and TRBJ2-5; 7 positions agree with TRBD2. V trimming: 0 bases; J trimming: 2 bases; junction bases outside the gene matches: 9. The CDR3 runs 17 residues. CDR1 is SGHTA, CDR2 FQGNSA, per germline. CDR3 amino acids: CASSLARVAGPQETQYF. In DNA form, the CDR3 reads TGTGCCAGCAGCTTAGCGCGAGTAGCGGGCCCTCAAGAGACCCAGTACTTC.

This clone has only a few counts. This rearrangement joins TRBV20-1 to TRBJ2-7; no clear D. The CDR3 totals 11 residues. The germline V gene encodes CDR1 DFQATT and CDR2 SNEGSKA (reference sequence). The V end was cut by 4 bases, the J end by 3 bases, with 7 bases between. For the CDR3, the DNA is TGCAGTGCTAATGGCGGCTACGAGCAGTACTTC. Its translation is CSANGGYEQYF.

V is TRBV10-3 and J is TRBJ2-7; D perhaps matches TRBD2 (6 bases). Trimming removed 10 bases from V and 1 base from J, with 11 bases in between. This CDR3 has 12 amino acids. Germline loops: CDR1 ENHRY, CDR2 SYGVKD. The CDR3: CATGGISYEQYV. The CDR3 DNA is TGTGCCACAGGCGGGATTTCCTACGAGCAGTACGTC.

Points on this clone: At the DNA level, this CDR3 is encoded by other sequences in the same sample as well. The chain combines TRBV5-1 with TRBJ2-5, with 7 nucleotides matching TRBD2. Germline V CDR1 and CDR2: SGHRS, YFSETQ. The CDR3 has 12 residues. V was pared by 3 bases and J by 4 bases, with 0 bases of the junction left unmatched. The CDR3 DNA reads as TGCGCCAGCAGCTCGGGGGGAGAGACCCAGTACTTC. This sequence encodes CASSSGGETQYF. The full variable domain, with the rest looked up from reference TRBV5-1 and TRBJ2-5, is KAGVTQTPRYLIKTRGQQVTLSCSPISGHRSVSWYQQTPGQGLQFLFEYFSETQRNKGNFPGRFSGRQFSNSRSEMNVSTLELGDSALYLCASSSGGETQYFGPGTRLLVL.

The chain employs TRBV7-2 and TRBJ2-7, with 7 nucleotides matching TRBD1. This CDR3 spans 15 amino acids. Germline V CDR1 and CDR2: SGHTA, FQGNSA. Trimming at V came to 3 bases and at J to 3 bases, leaving 8 bases not matched to a gene. The CDR3 spells CASSFPPRGFYEQYF. The CDR3 DNA follows: TGTGCCAGCAGCTTCCCCCCCAGGGGGTTCTACGAGCAGTACTTC.

The chain couples TRBV19 to TRBJ2-1; the D is unclear. CDR1 and CDR2 from the germline V gene are LNHDA and SQIVND (reference sequence). The CDR3 spans 12 residues. Trimming stripped 7 bases from V and 9 bases from J, with 13 bases between. CDR3 sequence reads: CASTRPGGEQFF. In nucleotides, the CDR3 is TGTGCCAGTACTCGCCCCGGTGGTGAGCAGTTCTTC. The full variable domain, its missing parts supplied by reference TRBV19 and TRBJ2-1, is DGGITQSPKYLFRKEGQNVTLSCEQNLNHDAMYWYRQDPGQGLRLIYYSQIVNDFQKGDIAEGYSVSREKKESFPLTVTSAQKNPTAFYLCASTRPGGEQFFGPGTRLTVL.

The genes are TRBV2 and TRBJ2-1; TRBD2 matches 9 bases. Germline CDR1 reads SNHLY; CDR2 reads FYNNEI. V shed 6 bases and J 6 bases; nucleotides not matched to a gene: 12. The CDR3 has 16 residues. CDR3 sequence reads: CASRLVGLAGLNEQFF. In DNA, the CDR3 is TGTGCCAGCAGACTTGTGGGCCTAGCGGGACTCAATGAGCAGTTCTTC.

This clone was counted between two and nine times. V is TRBV7-2 and J is TRBJ2-1; 16 positions match TRBD2. This CDR3 spans 16 amino acids. Trimming at V came to 5 bases and at J to 9 bases, leaving 7 bases not matched to a gene. CDR1 and CDR2 (germline): SGHTA, FQGNSA. The CDR3 DNA follows: TGTGCCAGCAGCCCCGGGACTAGCGGGAGGGTAGGTGAGCAGTTCTTC. It specifies CASSPGTSGRVGEQFF. Looking up the rest from reference TRBV7-2 and TRBJ2-1 gives the full variable domain: GAGVSQSPSNKVTEKGKDVELRCDPISGHTALYWYRQSLGQGLEFLIYFQGNSAPDKSGLPSDRFSAERTGGSVSTLTIQRTQQEDSAVYLCASSPGTSGRVGEQFFGPGTRLTVL.

For this clone: The junction shows a germline mismatch at one end, possibly a read error. The sample has other DNA sequences that encode this CDR3 too. J is TRBJ2-3 and V is TRBV30, with 13 nucleotides matching TRBD2. This CDR3 comprises 17 residues. From germline, CDR1 is GTSNPN and CDR2 SVGIG (reference sequence). The CDR3 bases are TGCGCCTGGAGTTTCACCCGGACTAGCGGGAGAACAGATACGCAGTATTTT. Translating gives CAWSFTRTSGRTDTQYF. The entire variable domain, with the rest obtained from reference TRBV30 and TRBJ2-3, is as follows: SQTIHQWPATLVQPVGSPLSLECTVEGTSNPNLYWYRQAAGRGLQLLFYSVGIGQISSEVPQNLSASRPQDRQFILSSKKLLLSDSGFYLCAWSFTRTSGRTDTQYFGPGTRLTVL.

This rearrangement joins TRBV7-6 to TRBJ2-5, with 9 bases lining up with TRBD1. Per the germline V gene, CDR1 is SGHVS and CDR2 is FNYEAQ. The V segment lost 4 bases and the J segment 5 bases; nucleotides outside the gene matches: 8. The CDR3 runs to 15 residues. CDR3 in DNA: TGTGCCAGCAGCTCGGGGACAGGGTATTTGGAGACCCAGTACTTC. Translated, it gives CASSSGTGYLETQYF.

The sample holds a few counts of this clone. This chain joins TRBV7-9 and TRBJ1-5; no reliable D call. Trimming left V 5 bases short and J 5 bases short, with 10 bases between. In germline, CDR1 is SEHNR, CDR2 FQNEAQ (reference sequence). The CDR3 runs to 13 residues. CDR3 residues: CASSATRDQPQHF. The CDR3 bases are TGTGCCAGCAGCGCAACGCGGGATCAGCCCCAGCATTTT.

As to this clone: This sample includes further DNA sequences coding for the same CDR3. This chain connects TRBV18 to TRBJ2-5; D is perhaps TRBD1 (6 bases). Deletions cut 2 bases from V and 5 bases from J, with 9 bases between. CDR1 is KGHSH and CDR2 is LQKENI in the germline V gene. The CDR3 spans 13 residues. The chain's CDR3 is CASSPGQLETQYF. CDR3 sequence (DNA): TGTGCCAGCTCACCAGGACAGTTGGAGACCCAGTACTTC.